The T cell receptor (beta chain) described here comes from a study of blood T cell repertoires in COVID-19. Clones were sequenced by immunoSEQ multiplex PCR, and TCRdb holds only the in-frame ones, with some missing. The profile shows about 160,000 clones, approximately 80% of them singletons. Germline V CDR1 and CDR2: MDHEN, SYDVKM. V lost 1 base and J 7 bases, leaving 13 bases between the germline ends. This CDR3 spans 15 amino acids. The V call is TRBV28, the J call TRBJ1-4; D possibly corresponds to TRBD1 (5 bases). The sequence came from a woman aged 55 to 70 who had recovered from COVID-19. The sample was PBMCs or T cells enriched from blood (not recorded which). CDR3 sequence: CASSLSGGGIEKLFF. In nucleotides, the CDR3 is TGTGCCAGCAGTTTATCCGGGGGAGGAATTGAAAAACTGTTTTTT.